This passage covers 27 T cell receptor beta chains from one sample sequenced in a study of T-cell memory formation after mild COVID-19. TCRdb reprocessed the 5' RACE reads with MiXCR, giving one entry per CDR3 protein. The sample includes 390,000 or so distinct CDR3 sequences, about a sixth of them seen just once. Sample: PBMCs or a T cell subset sorted from them (not recorded which). The source of these receptors is a man aged 18-30 years who had mild COVID-19 (a few samples of this study predate the infection). Cell type and time point are not known.

The rearrangement joins TRBV28 to TRBJ2-1; 11 nucleotides line up with TRBD2. Germline CDR1 and CDR2: MDHEN and SYDVKM. CDR3 length: 14 residues. J gave up 9 bases and V 8 bases, and 9 bases lay outside the gene matches. CDR3 DNA: TGTGCCAGCTGCCGGGGGACTAGCGGCGGTGAGCAGTTCTTC. This encodes CASCRGTSGGEQFF. Looking up the rest from reference TRBV28 and TRBJ2-1 gives the full variable domain: DVKVTQSSRYLVKRTGEKVFLECVQDMDHENMFWYRQDPGLGLRLIYFSYDVKMKEKGDIPEGYSVSREKKERFSLILESASTNQTSMYLCASCRGTSGGEQFFGPGTRLTVL.

This clonotype was observed many times. J is TRBJ1-2 and V is TRBV5-1; D is possibly TRBD1 (5 bases). V dropped 4 bases and J dropped 7 bases, with 11 bases sitting between them. Germline V gives CDR1 SGHRS, CDR2 YFSETQ. This CDR3 contains 12 residues. This CDR3 is CASSQDKVGYTF. In DNA, the CDR3 is TGCGCCAGCAGCCAGGACAAGGTTGGCTACACCTTC.

The chain employs TRBV29-1 and TRBJ1-1, with D hard to call. Germline CDR1 and CDR2: SQVTM and ANQGSEA. CDR3 length: 13 residues. V lost 1 base to trimming and J lost 0 bases, with 6 bases between them. The CDR3, as DNA: TGCAGCGTTGAAGGTCAGGTGAACACTGAAGCTTTCTTT. Its protein is CSVEGQVNTEAFF.

This clonotype was observed a handful of times. The chain joins TRBV4-1 to TRBJ2-5, with a weak D call TRBD2 (5 bases). Per the germline V gene, CDR1 is MGHRA and CDR2 is YSYEKL. CDR3 length equals 14 residues. The V and J ends lost 1 base and 5 bases respectively, with 11 bases between them. The CDR3 loop is CASSQGGDLETQYF. The CDR3 DNA reads TGCGCCAGCAGCCAAGGGGGAGACTTGGAGACCCAGTACTTC.

The genes are TRBV27 and TRBJ2-2; D is uncertain. V was cut by 6 bases and J by 5 bases, with 13 bases left in between. The CDR3 has 14 residues. Per germline, CDR1 MNHEY and CDR2 SMNVEV (reference sequence). CDR3 region: CASRVTYSTGELFF. CDR3 bases: TGTGCCAGCAGAGTTACGTACAGTACCGGGGAGCTGTTTTTT.

This clonotype was seen a few times. The chain employs TRBV20-1 and TRBJ2-5, with D possibly TRBD1 on 6 matching bases. Between the trimmed V and J ends, which lost 3 bases and 3 bases, there was a span of 11 bases. Germline V lookup: CDR1 DFQATT, CDR2 SNEGSKA (reference sequence). The CDR3 totals 13 residues. CDR3 in amino acids: CSARGAGKETQYF. CDR3 DNA: TGCAGTGCTAGGGGGGCTGGGAAAGAGACCCAGTACTTC.

This clonotype was observed a handful of times. The chain combines TRBV6-2 or TRBV6-3 with TRBJ1-1; 9 bases agree with TRBD1. The CDR3 is 15 amino acids. V was clipped by 6 bases and J by 0 bases; unmatched bases: 5. Germline CDR1 and CDR2: MNHEY and SVGEGT. CDR3 sequence: CASRRTGDMNTEAFF. The CDR3 bases are TGTGCCAGCAGACGGACAGGGGACATGAACACTGAAGCTTTCTTT.

This chain uses TRBV6-6 with TRBJ1-5; D not certain. The CDR3 extends over 17 amino acids. CDR1 and CDR2 (germline): MNHNY, SVGAGI (reference sequence). The V end lost 6 bases, the J end lost 5 bases, and 23 bases lay between the germline ends. The CDR3 region is CASSYNRAPVGHQPQHF. CDR3 sequence (DNA): TGTGCCAGCAGCTACAACCGGGCCCCGGTAGGGCATCAGCCCCAGCATTTT.

The chain is built from TRBV20-1 and TRBJ2-5; no reliable D call. The germline CDR1 and CDR2 sequences are DFQATT and SNEGSKA (reference sequence). The CDR3 has 13 residues. V was trimmed by 0 bases and J by 4 bases, leaving 9 bases between them. CDR3 in amino acids: CSARDVFVETQYF. CDR3 bases: TGCAGTGCTAGAGATGTCTTCGTAGAGACCCAGTACTTC.

This clonotype occurred a few times. CDR3 sequence: CASSQVSRGDYGYTF. CDR3 sequence (DNA): TGCGCCAGCAGCCAAGTGAGCAGGGGGGACTATGGCTACACCTTC. The chain links TRBV4-1 to TRBJ1-2, with TRBD1 identical over 7 bases. Germline V lookup: CDR1 MGHRA, CDR2 YSYEKL. This CDR3 comprises 15 residues. Trimming removed 1 base from V and 3 bases from J; junction bases left unmatched: 5.

In nucleotides, the CDR3 is TGTGCCAGCTCCCCCGGTGGAGGGCAGTATTTT. The encoded protein is CASSPGGGQYF. The chain couples TRBV14 to TRBJ2-3, with D perhaps TRBD2 (5 bases). The V and J ends lost 8 bases and 11 bases respectively, with 14 bases between them. Looked up from germline, CDR1 is SGHDN and CDR2 is FVKESK. This CDR3 is 11 amino acids long.

This clonotype was counted a few times. The chain employs TRBV29-1 and TRBJ1-1; the D gene is possibly TRBD1 (6 bases). CDR1 and CDR2 from the germline V gene are SQVTM and ANQGSEA. The V and J ends lost 5 bases and 2 bases respectively, with 12 bases between them. The CDR3 consists of 13 residues. The CDR3 DNA reads TGCAGCGTTTCGACAGGTTCCAACACTGAAGCTTTCTTT. As protein: CSVSTGSNTEAFF.

This clonotype was seen a few times. J is TRBJ1-6 and V is TRBV15, with D perhaps matching TRBD1 (6 bases). CDR3 size: 14 residues. V was shortened by 0 bases and J by 11 bases, with 11 bases between the two germline ends. Germline CDR1 reads LNHNV; CDR2 reads YYDKDF (reference sequence). CDR3 nucleotides: TGTGCCACCAGCAGAGATCAGGGGAGGGCACCCCTCCACTTT. The encoded protein is CATSRDQGRAPLHF.

The chain has TRBV5-8 and TRBJ2-1; D uncertain. The CDR3 runs to 12 residues. CDR1 and CDR2 from the germline V gene are SGHTS and YDEGEE. Trimming took off 3 bases at V and 6 bases at J, with 7 bases between the two ends. The CDR3 protein is CASSSWGNEQFF. CDR3 DNA: TGTGCCAGCAGCTCCTGGGGCAATGAGCAGTTCTTC.

Only a few counts were recorded for this clonotype. The CDR3 region is CSAWGVGTDTQYF. The DNA of the CDR3 is TGCAGTGCTTGGGGGGTAGGCACAGATACGCAGTATTTT. The chain joins TRBV20-1 to TRBJ2-3, with a possible D match to TRBD2 (6 bases). This CDR3 spans 13 amino acids. CDR1 is DFQATT and CDR2 is SNEGSKA in the germline V gene (reference sequence). Trimming cost V 5 bases and J 1 base, with 10 bases left between them.

This clonotype has just a few counts. This chain joins TRBV20-1 and TRBJ2-5; D not certain. The CDR3 consists of 13 residues. Germline-derived CDR1 and CDR2 are DFQATT and SNEGSKA (reference sequence). Trimming removed 5 bases from V and 0 bases from J, with 10 bases in between. Here the CDR3 DNA reads TGCAGTGCTGCCGGTTATTACCAAGAGACCCAGTACTTC. As protein: CSAAGYYQETQYF.

As regards this clonotype: The junction differs from germline at one of its ends, possibly a read error. The V and J genes are TRBV4-1 and TRBJ1-2; D is ambiguous. CDR1 and CDR2 from the germline V gene are MGHRA and YSYEKL. The CDR3 is 12 amino acids. The CDR3 DNA reads TGCGCCAGCAGCCAAGATGGCTCGCTCTCTGCCTTC. This gives the protein CASSQDGSLSAF.

The sample holds a few counts of this clonotype. V is TRBV4-1 and J is TRBJ2-2; TRBD1 matches 8 bases. This CDR3 comprises 16 residues. Looked up from germline, CDR1 is MGHRA and CDR2 is YSYEKL. V shed 2 bases, J shed 4 bases, and the junction held 6 bases outside the gene matches. DNA of the CDR3: TGCGCCAGCAGCCAACCTCGGACAGGGAGCACCGGGGAGCTGTTTTTT. It is translated as CASSQPRTGSTGELFF.

The rearrangement uses TRBV4-1 and TRBJ1-3; D is ambiguous. The germline V gene has CDR1 MGHRA and CDR2 YSYEKL. V lost 4 bases and J 0 bases, leaving 10 bases between the germline ends. The length of the CDR3 is 15 residues. CDR3 sequence reads: CASSPQAYSGNTIYF. The CDR3 DNA reads TGCGCCAGCAGCCCCCAGGCCTACTCTGGAAACACCATATATTTT.

This clonotype was observed a few times. This chain joins TRBV6-2 or TRBV6-3 and TRBJ1-5; TRBD1 is a possible D gene (5 bases). The CDR3 contains 14 residues. The ends were cut back, 6 bases at V and 5 bases at J, with 14 bases in the middle. Germline assignment: CDR1 MNHEY and CDR2 SVGEGT. CDR3 sequence: CASRYPGEYQPQHF. DNA for the CDR3: TGTGCCAGCAGGTACCCGGGGGAGTATCAGCCCCAGCATTTT.

This chain links TRBV6-2 or TRBV6-3 with TRBJ2-1; weak D call: TRBD2 (5 bases). This CDR3 has 13 amino acids. Trimming left V 5 bases short and J 7 bases short, with 12 bases between. Per germline, CDR1 MNHEY and CDR2 SVGEGT. This CDR3 is CASSIGPGNEQFF. For the CDR3, the DNA is TGTGCCAGCAGTATCGGGCCGGGGAATGAGCAGTTCTTC.

The chain combines TRBV28 with TRBJ1-6; D unclear. The CDR3 runs to 16 residues. Germline V lookup: CDR1 MDHEN, CDR2 SYDVKM. Trimming stripped 3 bases from V and 0 bases from J, with 9 bases between. In DNA form, the CDR3 reads TGTGCCAGCAGTTTTATGGAAAACTCCTATAATTCACCCCTCCACTTT. This gives the protein CASSFMENSYNSPLHF.

This clonotype has a handful of counts. The rearrangement joins TRBV25-1 to TRBJ2-7, with D perhaps TRBD2 (6 bases). V was clipped by 3 bases and J by 0 bases, with 15 bases between them. Germline values: CDR1 MGHDK, CDR2 SYGVNS. The CDR3 totals 16 residues. The CDR3 DNA reads TGTGCCAGCAGTGAGTTCTCAGGACTAAACTCCTACGAGCAGTACTTC. Protein sequence: CASSEFSGLNSYEQYF.

There are a few counts of this clonotype. The rearrangement joins TRBV6-8 to TRBJ2-2; D is possibly TRBD2 (6 bases). The CDR3 covers 12 residues. Deletions cut 7 bases from V and 7 bases from J, with 10 bases between. Germline CDR1 is MNHGY and CDR2 is SAAAGT. CDR3: CASNWTIGELFF. Here the CDR3 DNA reads TGTGCCAGCAATTGGACTATCGGGGAGCTGTTTTTT.

This CDR3 reads CASSSQRTTTQETQYF. CDR3 bases: TGTGCCAGCAGCTCCCAACGGACTACCACCCAGGAGACCCAGTACTTC. The chain joins TRBV7-9 to TRBJ2-5; D is possibly TRBD2 (6 bases). This CDR3 spans 16 amino acids. Looked up from germline, CDR1 is SEHNR and CDR2 is FQNEAQ (reference sequence). Deletions cut 4 bases from V and 5 bases from J, with 20 bases between. The whole variable domain, filled in from reference TRBV7-9 and TRBJ2-5, reads DTGVSQNPRHKITKRGQNVTFRCDPISEHNRLYWYRQTLGQGPEFLTYFQNEAQLEKSRLLSDRFSAERPKGSFSTLEIQRTEQGDSAMYLCASSSQRTTTQETQYFGPGTRLLVL.

The table lists this clonotype with a few counts. The rearrangement uses TRBV6-4 and TRBJ1-2; 7 bases agree with TRBD1. Looked up from germline, CDR1 is MRHNA and CDR2 is SNTAGT. The CDR3 is made up of 14 amino acids. After removal of 0 bases from V and 7 bases from J, the junction contained 5 bases not matched to a gene. The CDR3 region is CASSDSEGAGGYTF. For the CDR3, the DNA is TGTGCCAGCAGTGACTCGGAGGGGGCCGGTGGCTACACCTTC.

This rearrangement joins TRBV7-8 to TRBJ1-6; the match to TRBD1 covers 8 bases. The V and J ends lost 5 bases and 10 bases, in that order; junction bases with no gene match: 7. The CDR3 contains 14 residues. Germline CDR1 reads SGHVS; CDR2 reads FQNEAQ. The CDR3 coding sequence is TGTGCCAGCAGCGCAAGACAGGGGCGCTCACCCCTCCACTTT. Its translation is CASSARQGRSPLHF.